Listed below are T cell receptor beta chains from one sample, sequenced in a study of regulatory T cells in long-lasting Graves disease. TCRdb called the multiplex PCR reads again in MiXCR, with one record for every CDR3 protein. The sample contains 250,000 to 300,000 distinct CDR3 sequences, 22% of which appear only once. The specimen comprised peripheral blood mononuclear cells (PBMCs), sampled when the disease was refractory, from a patient treated with antithyroid drugs. The receptors here all came from a female donor with Graves disease. Each CDR3 is given with its conserved first and last residue. The order of the fields is D gene, V gene, clone size, J gene, CDR3 protein, CDR3 DNA. A D gene is named only where the DNA matches it firmly. Rows may omit the clone size; those that give it use once, few, many or a size class.

>.|TRBV28|few|TRBJ2-2
CASSPHRNTGELFF
TGTGCCAGCAGCCCCCACAGGAACACCGGGGAGCTGTTTTTT
>TRBD1|TRBV11-2|many|TRBJ2-7
CASSSRTGGSYEQYF
TGTGCCAGCAGCTCACGGACAGGGGGCTCCTACGAGCAGTACTTC
>.|TRBV4-2|.|TRBJ2-1
CASSQSASSYNEQFF
TGTGCCAGCAGCCAAAGCGCTAGCTCCTACAATGAGCAGTTCTTC
>TRBD1|TRBV6-1|.|TRBJ1-5
CASSLTRQGRNQPQHF
TGTGCCAGCAGTCTCACACGACAGGGGCGCAATCAGCCCCAGCATTTT
>.|TRBV29-1|many|TRBJ1-2
CSAWGGNNYGYTF
TGCAGCGCCTGGGGGGGTAACAACTATGGCTACACCTTC
>.|TRBV12-3/TRBV12-4|.|TRBJ1-1
CASTITGYTEAFF
TGTGCCAGCACCATCACAGGGTACACTGAAGCTTTCTTT
>.|TRBV7-2|.|TRBJ2-5
CASSLVNQRVETQYF
TGTGCCAGCAGCTTAGTAAATCAGAGGGTAGAGACCCAGTACTTC
>.|TRBV19|.|TRBJ2-3
CASSIVGGPDTQYF
TGTGCCAGTAGTATAGTAGGCGGACCAGATACGCAGTATTTT
>TRBD2|TRBV28|many|TRBJ2-5
CASSLPGGGTQYF
TGTGCCAGCAGCTTACCCGGGGGGGGGACCCAGTACTTC
>.|TRBV6-5|few|TRBJ2-7
CASSYPPGDGYEQYF
TGTGCCAGCAGTTATCCCCCAGGGGATGGTTACGAGCAGTACTTC
>.|TRBV7-9|.|TRBJ2-2
CASSPTADSELFF
TGTGCCAGCAGCCCCACAGCGGACAGTGAGCTGTTTTTT
>.|TRBV3-1|many|TRBJ2-6
CASSQDFSGANVLTF
TGTGCCAGCAGCCAAGACTTCTCTGGGGCCAACGTCCTGACTTTC
>.|TRBV4-1|.|TRBJ1-6
CASSHSQDNSPLHF
TGCGCCAGCAGCCACTCACAGGATAATTCACCCCTCCACTTT
>.|TRBV7-2|.|TRBJ1-5
CASSLTVNSNQPQHF
TGTGCCAGCAGCTTGACAGTAAATAGCAATCAGCCCCAGCATTTT
>.|TRBV27|.|TRBJ1-6
CASSGGNSPLHF
TGTGCCAGCAGTGGGGGTAATTCACCCCTCCACTTT
>TRBD2|TRBV6-1|.|TRBJ2-3
CASSNLAGVTDTQYF
TGTGCCAGCAGTAACCTAGCGGGAGTGACAGATACGCAGTATTTT
>.|TRBV6-9|.|TRBJ2-1
CASSYKMGYNEQFF
TGTGCCAGCAGTTACAAGATGGGATACAATGAGCAGTTCTTC
>TRBD2|TRBV6-2/TRBV6-3|.|TRBJ2-3
CASSDGLAGVSDTQYF
TGTGCCAGCAGTGATGGGCTAGCGGGAGTCTCAGATACGCAGTATTTT
>TRBD1|TRBV19|few|TRBJ2-2
CASSYRGNTGELFF
TGTGCCAGTAGTTACAGGGGGAACACCGGGGAGCTGTTTTTT
>TRBD2|TRBV7-9|once|TRBJ2-7
CASSPGGNEQYF
TGTGCCAGCAGCCCGGGGGGGAACGAGCAGTACTTC
>.|TRBV6-2/TRBV6-3|.|TRBJ2-5
CASSKADEETQYF
TGTGCCAGCAGTAAGGCGGATGAAGAGACCCAGTACTTC
>TRBD2|TRBV7-2|.|TRBJ2-7
CASSFIPPIAGGPRTYEQYF
TGTGCCAGCAGCTTCATCCCACCGATAGCGGGAGGCCCGAGGACCTACGAGCAGTACTTC
>TRBD2|TRBV3-1|many|TRBJ2-5
CASSQDLAGDETQYF
TGTGCCAGCAGCCAAGATCTTGCGGGAGATGAGACCCAGTACTTC
>.|TRBV5-1|.|TRBJ2-1
CASLPTSGAHNEQFF
TGCGCCAGCCTACCCACCTCGGGAGCCCACAATGAGCAGTTCTTC
>.|TRBV28|many|TRBJ1-1
CASTFKVDWNTEAFF
TGTGCCAGCACCTTTAAAGTGGATTGGAACACTGAAGCTTTCTTT
>.|TRBV2|many|TRBJ2-5
CASSDYYRAPETQYF
TGTGCCAGCAGTGATTATTACAGGGCCCCAGAGACCCAGTACTTC